The T cell receptor beta chain described here comes from a study of blood T cell repertoires in COVID-19. Turning to the study itself: Some COVID-19 samples were acute and others convalescent; all came from the United States, Italy and Spain.

In the original workflow: How many nucleated cells were present was estimated from reference gene primer amplification. Libraries were prepared by immunoSEQ multiplex PCR; TCRdb keeps only in-frame clonotypes and omits some of them. V and J calls and clone size come straight from that table; D and trimming were deduced from the DNA. The sample has about 200,000 clones; 86% are singletons. Living in 24 US areas, the participants were between about 18 and 100 years of age. Clinical histories supplied by participants themselves formed the basis of cohort assignment. The V and J ends lost 2 bases and 0 bases, in that order; junction bases with no gene match: 3. The CDR3 has 15 residues. The germline V gene has CDR1 SGHDN and CDR2 FVKESK.

The sample consisted of PBMCs or T cells enriched from blood (not recorded which). V gene TRBV14 combines with J gene TRBJ1-1; 7 nucleotides agree with TRBD1. The source of this sequence is a man in his forties with acute COVID-19. The CDR3 loop reads CASSQRQGLNTEAFF. The DNA of the CDR3 is TGTGCCAGCAGCCAACGACAGGGATTGAACACTGAAGCTTTCTTT.